The rows below give T cell receptor beta chains drawn from one sample of a study of control samples from healthy donors and cancer patients. This table comes from immunoSEQ multiplex PCR, and its TCRdb copy is limited to in-frame clones, with some not included. This table has some 110,000 clones, roughly nine tenths appearing once. Source material: PBMCs. These TCRs come from a woman aged 50 to 60 with colorectal cancer. CDR3s include the opening cysteine and the closing phenylalanine or tryptophan. The order of the fields is clone size, V gene, D gene, J gene, CDR3 DNA, CDR3 protein. D genes are given only for firm matches. Expanded clones get a size class; other rows say once, few or many, or leave the size out.

NA	TRBV5-4	NA	TRBJ1-2	TGTGCCAGCAGCTCGGACAGCTCGGGTGGCTACACCTTC	CASSSDSSGGYTF
NA	TRBV9	NA	TRBJ2-2	TGTGCCAGCAGCGTAGCTCCAGGTACGAACACCGGGGAGCTGTTTTTT	CASSVAPGTNTGELFF
NA	TRBV11-2	TRBD2	TRBJ2-1	TGTGCCAGCAGCATACTAGCGGGACTCTCCTACAATGAGCAGTTCTTC	CASSILAGLSYNEQFF
NA	TRBV18	NA	TRBJ2-6	TGTGCCAGCTCACAAAGCAGCTCTGGGGCCAACGTCCTGACTTTC	CASSQSSSGANVLTF
NA	TRBV5-1	NA	TRBJ1-1	TGCGCCAGCAGCCATCCAAGGAACACTGAAGCTTTCTTT	CASSHPRNTEAFF
few	TRBV27	TRBD1	TRBJ2-7	TGTGCCAGCAGATTCGACAGGGGTAGCTCCTACGAGCAGTACTTC	CASRFDRGSSYEQYF
NA	TRBV30	NA	TRBJ1-1	TGTGCCTGGACCGGAGACATGAACACTGAAGCTTTCTTT	CAWTGDMNTEAFF
NA	TRBV3-1/TRBV3-2	NA	TRBJ1-6	TGTGCCAGCAGCCAGACAACAGGGACCAATTCACCCCTCCACTTT	CASSQTTGTNSPLHF
NA	TRBV24-1	NA	TRBJ2-3	TGTGCCACCAGTGAGGGGGGGGCGGATACGCAGTATTTT	CATSEGGADTQYF
NA	TRBV6-1	NA	TRBJ1-1	TGTGCCAGCAGTGAAGCTTCCAAGAACACTGAAGCTTTCTTT	CASSEASKNTEAFF
once	TRBV27	NA	TRBJ2-6	TGTGCCAGCAGTGCGATCGATAATGGGTGGGGTTCTGGGGCCAACGTCCTGACTTTC	CASSAIDNGWGSGANVLTF
NA	TRBV10-3	NA	TRBJ1-6	TGTGCCATCAGTGACAGCTATAATTCACCCCTCCACTTT	CAISDSYNSPLHF
NA	TRBV9	TRBD1	TRBJ1-1	TGTGCCAGCAGCGTATCAGGGGGGGGCACTGAAGCTTTCTTT	CASSVSGGGTEAFF
once	TRBV4-1	NA	TRBJ2-7	TGCGCCAGCAGCCACGAGGATTCACGCTTATCCGAGCAGTACTTC	CASSHEDSRLSEQYF
NA	TRBV28	TRBD1	TRBJ1-2	TGTGCCAGCAGTCCTGACAGGGGTTACTATGGCTACACCTTC	CASSPDRGYYGYTF
NA	TRBV9	TRBD1	TRBJ1-1	TGTGCCAGCAGCGCCCTAACAGGGGGCTGGACTGAAGCTTTCTTT	CASSALTGGWTEAFF
NA	TRBV4-1	NA	TRBJ1-5	TGCGCCAGCAGCCCATCAGGTCGGGGGGTAAACCAGCCCCAGCATTTT	CASSPSGRGVNQPQHF
NA	TRBV6-4	NA	TRBJ1-4	TGTGCCAGCAGTTCTACCCCCCAGGAAAAACTGTTTTTT	CASSSTPQEKLFF
once	TRBV18	NA	TRBJ1-5	TGTGCCAGCTCACCGGACGGGGGCGATCAGCCCCAGCATTTT	CASSPDGGDQPQHF
NA	TRBV2	NA	TRBJ1-1	TGTGCCAGCAGCCGATCTGAAGCTTTCTTT	CASSRSEAFF
NA	TRBV18	NA	TRBJ1-4	TGTGCCAGCTCACCGAGGAGAACTAATGAAAAACTGTTTTTT	CASSPRRTNEKLFF
NA	TRBV27	NA	TRBJ1-5	TGTGCCAGCAGGGCAGCAGAAAGGACTCAGCCCCAGCATTTT	CASRAAERTQPQHF
NA	TRBV5-1	NA	TRBJ1-3	TGCGCCAGCAGCCTGGGGACAACCGGAAACACCATATATTTT	CASSLGTTGNTIYF
NA	TRBV9	NA	TRBJ1-1	TGTGCCAGCAGCGTAGATGGCAGAAACACTGAAGCTTTCTTT	CASSVDGRNTEAFF
NA	TRBV7-9	NA	TRBJ1-2	TGTGCCAGCAGCCGATATCCCGGGACGGTTAACTATGGCTACACCTTC	CASSRYPGTVNYGYTF
NA	TRBV5-1	TRBD1	TRBJ1-2	TGCGCCAGCAGCTTGCCAGCCGGGACAGCTTCACTTAACTATGGCTACACCTTC	CASSLPAGTASLNYGYTF
NA	TRBV5-1	TRBD2	TRBJ2-7	TGCGCCAGCAGCTTGGGGACTAGCGGGAGGTCCTACGAGCAGTACTTC	CASSLGTSGRSYEQYF
NA	TRBV5-5	NA	TRBJ1-3	TGTGCCAGCAGCGATGGTGGCAGGGGAAACACCATATATTTT	CASSDGGRGNTIYF
NA	TRBV6-5	NA	TRBJ1-1	TGTGCCAGCAGTTATCGGATGAACACTGAAGCTTTCTTT	CASSYRMNTEAFF
NA	TRBV7-3	NA	TRBJ2-5	TGTGCCAGCAGCAGGGGACGGCAAGAGACCCAGTACTTC	CASSRGRQETQYF
NA	TRBV5-1	TRBD1	TRBJ2-5	TGCGCCAGCAGATCGGGACAGGGGGTCCAAGAGACCCAGTACTTC	CASRSGQGVQETQYF
NA	TRBV27	NA	TRBJ2-5	TGTGCCAGCAGTTTAACTGGCACCGAGGGGACCCAGTACTTC	CASSLTGTEGTQYF
NA	TRBV19	NA	TRBJ2-7	TGTGCCAGTAGTATAGGTCCAGGGGCTTTCTACGAGCAGTACTTC	CASSIGPGAFYEQYF
NA	TRBV28	NA	TRBJ2-2	TGTGCCAGCCGACGACGACAGTTCCGTGACACCGGGGAGCTGTTTTTT	CASRRRQFRDTGELFF
NA	TRBV7-3	NA	TRBJ2-4	TGTGCCAGCAGCTTAAACGGGGGAAGAAACCCAAACATTCAGTACTTC	CASSLNGGRNPNIQYF
NA	TRBV6-5	NA	TRBJ2-3	TGTGCCAGCAGCGCTAGGGGCACAGACACAGATACGCAGTATTTT	CASSARGTDTDTQYF
NA	TRBV7-3	TRBD1	TRBJ2-1	TGTGCCAGCAGCGGCGGACAGGGGCGATACAATGAGCAGTTCTTC	CASSGGQGRYNEQFF
NA	TRBV5-6	TRBD1	TRBJ2-7	TGTGCCAGCAGCATGATCCGGGACAGGGAGCTCTACGAGCAGTACTTC	CASSMIRDRELYEQYF
NA	TRBV11-1	NA	TRBJ2-1	TGTGCCAGCAGCTTAAACGGCGTGTCGTCAGGCAATGAGCAGTTCTTC	CASSLNGVSSGNEQFF
NA	TRBV13	TRBD1	TRBJ2-2	TGTGCCAGCAGCAAAGGACAGGGATACACCGGGGAGCTGTTTTTT	CASSKGQGYTGELFF
NA	TRBV7-2	TRBD1	TRBJ2-7	TGTGCCAGCAGCTTGGTGGACAGGGACGAGCAGTACTTC	CASSLVDRDEQYF
NA	TRBV20-1	NA	TRBJ1-1	TGCAGTGCTCGCATGAACACTGAAGCTTTCTTT	CSARMNTEAFF
NA	TRBV24-1	NA	TRBJ2-1	TGTGCCACCAGTGATAGGGTGACTCCGACTTCCAATGAGCAGTTCTTC	CATSDRVTPTSNEQFF
NA	TRBV30	NA	TRBJ1-1	TGTGCCTGGAGTGTCTACACTGAAGCTTTCTTT	CAWSVYTEAFF
NA	TRBV5-1	TRBD1	TRBJ1-2	TGCGCCAGCAGCTTGGATCAGGGGGTGAAGGGCTACACCTTC	CASSLDQGVKGYTF
NA	TRBV20-1	TRBD2	TRBJ2-7	TGCAGTGCTAGTTACGGCGGGACGGGAGGTTACTCCCACGAGCAGTACTTC	CSASYGGTGGYSHEQYF
NA	TRBV28	TRBD2	TRBJ2-1	TGTGCCAGCAGCTCTCGGGAGGACTTTTACAATGAGCAGTTCTTC	CASSSREDFYNEQFF
NA	TRBV9	NA	TRBJ2-3	TGTGCCAGCAGCGTATCAGGGTACCCAGATACGCAGTATTTT	CASSVSGYPDTQYF
NA	TRBV27	TRBD1	TRBJ2-7	TGTGCCAGCGCATCCTCGGACAGGGGGCCCTACGAGCAGTACTTC	CASASSDRGPYEQYF
NA	TRBV29-1	TRBD1	TRBJ1-6	TGCAGCGCCCGACAGGGTACGGATTCACCCCTCCACTTT	CSARQGTDSPLHF
NA	TRBV7-9	NA	TRBJ1-6	TGTGCCAGCAGCCCCTCGTTGGTATCACCCCTCCACTTT	CASSPSLVSPLHF
NA	TRBV24-1	NA	TRBJ2-3	TGTGCCACCAGTGATGCGAAGAATCCCGCTAGCACAGATACGCAGTATTTT	CATSDAKNPASTDTQYF
NA	TRBV6-5	NA	TRBJ1-1	TGTGCCAGCAGCTCGAAGTCAGGGGAGGGTACTGAAGCTTTCTTT	CASSSKSGEGTEAFF
NA	TRBV19	TRBD1	TRBJ2-7	TGTGCCAGTAGTATGGGACAGCATGGCGCCTACGAGCAGTACTTC	CASSMGQHGAYEQYF